These 14 T cell receptor beta chains were sequenced from one sample in a study of identical twins. TCRdb reprocessed the 5' RACE reads via MiXCR and lists one record per CDR3 protein. The repertoire includes 690,000 or so distinct CDR3 sequences, roughly 6% of them detected once, and approximately 1.6% sits in the top ten. The source material was naive T cells sorted from blood. The source is a man aged 18 to 35 in good health.

The rearrangement joins TRBV5-1 to TRBJ2-3, with TRBD2 identical over 8 bases. The CDR3 extends over 18 amino acids. Germline CDR1 and CDR2: SGHRS and YFSETQ. V dropped 0 bases and J dropped 0; count of bases not matched to a gene: 9. CDR3: CASSLGLAGRTSTDTQYF. The DNA of the CDR3 is TGCGCCAGCAGCTTGGGGCTAGCGGGTAGAACTAGCACAGATACGCAGTATTTT.

The V call is TRBV28, the J call TRBJ2-7, with 10 bases fitting TRBD2. CDR3 length: 15 residues. Germline lookup yields CDR1 MDHEN and CDR2 SYDVKM. J lost 5 bases, V lost 7 bases, and 11 bases had no gene match. The CDR3, as DNA: TGTGCCAGCAACCAGCGGGGGGGCTGGGGCAACGAGCAGTACTTC. It codes for CASNQRGGWGNEQYF.

The V gene is TRBV11-1, the J gene TRBJ2-3; TRBD1 aligns across 9 bases. With V trimmed by 5 bases and J by 1 base, 16 bases remained unmatched. Germline V lookup: CDR1 SGHAT, CDR2 FQDESV (reference sequence). The CDR3 runs to 19 residues. The CDR3 DNA sequence: TGTGCCAGCAGCCCCTCACCGTCCCGGGACAGGGTAGGCACAGATACGCAGTATTTT. Translating it yields CASSPSPSRDRVGTDTQYF.

Only a few counts were recorded for this clonotype. CDR3 sequence reads: CASLPTDRVTQYF. The CDR3 nucleotides are TGTGCCAGCTTACCGACAGACAGGGTGACCCAGTACTTC. The V gene is TRBV18, the J gene TRBJ2-5, with 7 bases that match TRBD1. CDR1 is KGHSH, CDR2 LQKENI, per germline. V shed 7 bases, J shed 7 bases, and the junction held 9 bases outside the gene matches. The CDR3 is 13 amino acids. The full variable domain, in which reference TRBV18 and TRBJ2-5 provide the parts outside the CDR3, is NAGVMQNPRHLVRRRGQEARLRCSPMKGHSHVYWYRQLPEEGLKFMVYLQKENIIDESGMPKERFSAEFPKEGPSILRIQQVVRGDSAAYFCASLPTDRVTQYFGPGTRLLVL.

This clonotype was found many times. The rearrangement links TRBV20-1 to TRBJ2-3, with TRBD2 as a possible D gene (5 bases). Germline CDR1 DFQATT, CDR2 SNEGSKA (reference sequence). The CDR3 is 13 amino acids. With 6 bases removed from V and 0 bases from J, the gap between germline ends came to 10 bases. The CDR3 DNA follows: TGCAGTGCCCTTAGGACTAGCACAGATACGCAGTATTTT. Translated, it gives CSALRTSTDTQYF.

There are a few counts of this clonotype. This chain links TRBV30 with TRBJ2-3; possibly TRBD1 or TRBD2 for D (5 bases each). V was shortened by 2 bases and J by 1 base, with 16 bases between the two germline ends. This CDR3 is 16 amino acids long. CDR1 GTSNPN and CDR2 SVGIG come from the germline V gene (reference sequence). CDR3 nucleotides: TGTGCCTGGAGTTTGGGAAGGGGACCGGGCACAGATACGCAGTATTTT. Translated: CAWSLGRGPGTDTQYF.

There are many counts of this clonotype. The chain joins TRBV10-3 to TRBJ2-3; D gene unclear. Germline assignment: CDR1 ENHRY and CDR2 SYGVKD. The CDR3 runs 13 residues. With 5 bases removed from V and 4 bases from J, the gap between germline ends came to 10 bases. Here the CDR3 reads CAISPDYADTQYF. CDR3 coding DNA: TGTGCCATCAGTCCAGATTACGCAGATACGCAGTATTTT.

This clonotype was observed at least ten times. The genes are TRBV5-1 and TRBJ2-1; 11 bases are shared with TRBD2. This CDR3 has 16 amino acids. J gave up 1 base and V 3 bases, and 3 bases lay outside the gene matches. Germline V gene lookup returns CDR1 SGHRS and CDR2 YFSETQ. The chain's CDR3 is CASSWTSGPSYNEQFF. CDR3 in DNA: TGCGCCAGCAGCTGGACTAGCGGGCCATCCTACAATGAGCAGTTCTTC.

In this sample, this clonotype turned up a few times. This chain joins TRBV9 and TRBJ1-3; TRBD1 matches 7 bases. The V and J ends lost 4 bases and 0 bases, in that order; junction bases with no gene match: 7. Germline CDR1 reads SGDLS; CDR2 reads YYNGEE. This CDR3 is 16 amino acids long. CDR3 bases: TGTGCCAGCAGCCCTACAGGGGCGTACTCTGGAAACACCATATATTTT. Its translation is CASSPTGAYSGNTIYF.

In its sample, this clonotype was seen many times. The chain has TRBV12-3 or TRBV12-4 and TRBJ2-1; 16 bases are a match to TRBD2. The junction had 4 bases not matched to a gene; V was cut back by 1 base and J by 7 bases. This CDR3 comprises 17 residues. Here the CDR3 DNA reads TGTGCCAGCAGTTTAGATGGGACTAGCGGGAGGGAGAATGAGCAGTTCTTC. This encodes CASSLDGTSGRENEQFF.

This clonotype occurred many times. J is TRBJ1-1 and V is TRBV29-1; TRBD1 matches at 7 bases. CDR1 is SQVTM, CDR2 ANQGSEA, per germline. There are 13 residues in the CDR3. Trimming at V came to 6 bases and at J to 1 base, leaving 5 bases not matched to a gene. The CDR3 DNA follows: TGCAGCGTCAACCCAGGGGGGAACACTGAAGCTTTCTTT. It encodes CSVNPGGNTEAFF. Full variable domain (missing parts from reference TRBV29-1 and TRBJ1-1): SAVISQKPSRDICQRGTSLTIQCQVDSQVTMMFWYRQQPGQSLTLIATANQGSEATYESGFVIDKFPISRPNLTFSTLTVSNMSPEDSSIYLCSVNPGGNTEAFFGQGTRLTVV.

This clonotype showed up just a few times. V usage is TRBV5-5 and J usage is TRBJ1-1, with TRBD1 as a possible D gene (5 bases). V was trimmed by 2 bases and J by 0 bases, leaving 11 bases between them. Germline CDR1 and CDR2: SGHKS and YYEKEE (reference sequence). CDR3 length: 15 residues. The CDR3 is CASSFTEGMNTEAFF. The CDR3 DNA reads as TGTGCCAGCAGCTTCACGGAGGGGATGAACACTGAAGCTTTCTTT.

This clonotype was counted only a few times. In DNA form, the CDR3 reads TGTGCCAGCAGCCAAGTCGGACAGGGGGCGCCCAATGAGCAGTTCTTC. Translation gives CASSQVGQGAPNEQFF. The chain couples TRBV3-1 to TRBJ2-1; 11 bases fit TRBD1. This CDR3 contains 16 residues. The V segment lost 1 base and the J segment 6 bases; nucleotides outside the gene matches: 5. Per germline, CDR1 LGHDT and CDR2 YNNKEL (reference sequence).

This clonotype appeared many times. The chain employs TRBV29-1 and TRBJ2-1; D is possibly TRBD1 (6 bases). This CDR3 has 15 residues. V dropped 4 bases and J dropped 0 bases, with 13 bases sitting between them. Germline V gene sequence: CDR1 SQVTM, CDR2 ANQGSEA. This chain's CDR3 is CSVAPTGSSYNEQFF. The CDR3 nucleotides read TGCAGCGTTGCCCCTACAGGGAGCTCCTACAATGAGCAGTTCTTC.